The 18 T cell receptor beta chains below come from one sample, sequenced in a study of identical twins. Each CDR3 protein gets one entry after TCRdb re-called the 5' RACE reads with MiXCR. The repertoire holds about 570,000 distinct CDR3 sequences, with around a tenth as singletons. These sequences were also reported in another study, on yellow fever vaccine responses in identical twins.

The sample consisted of PBMCs. The receptors shown here come from a woman between 18 and 29 years old in good health.

This clonotype was seen repeatedly, ten times or more. V and J are TRBV12-3 or TRBV12-4 and TRBJ2-5, with 7 bases matching TRBD1. The CDR3 is 13 amino acids. The V segment lost 5 bases and the J segment 3 bases; nucleotides outside the gene matches: 3. The CDR3 DNA is TGTGCCAGCAGTCCCGGGACAGAAGAGACCCAGTACTTC. The encoded protein is CASSPGTEETQYF.

This clonotype was seen a handful of times. The DNA of the CDR3 is TGCGCCAGCAGCTTGGCGGCTGGGACACCCCTCCACTTT. This sequence encodes CASSLAAGTPLHF. The gene calls are TRBV5-1 and TRBJ1-6; D is ambiguous. V lost 0 bases and J lost 11, with 9 bases in between. This CDR3 contains 13 residues. CDR1 and CDR2 from the germline V gene are SGHRS and YFSETQ.

The gene calls are TRBV6-2 or TRBV6-3 and TRBJ2-1; the D is unclear. V was pared by 6 bases and J by 12 bases, with 12 bases between. The germline CDR1 and CDR2 sequences are MNHEY and SVGEGT. The CDR3 is 11 amino acids. DNA for the CDR3: TGTGCCAGCAGCCCCAGCGTGCGGCAGTTCTTC. This encodes CASSPSVRQFF.

This clonotype was detected ten times or more. The chain has TRBV6-2 or TRBV6-3 and TRBJ1-5; 9 bases fit TRBD1. The CDR3 has 16 amino acids. Unmatched junction bases numbered 4, after V lost 2 bases and J lost 2 bases. Germline assignment: CDR1 MNHEY and CDR2 SVGEGT. This CDR3 is CASSYPDRGGNQPQHF. The CDR3 nucleotides read TGTGCCAGCAGTTACCCGGACAGGGGTGGCAATCAGCCCCAGCATTTT.

The chain uses TRBV18 and TRBJ2-7; TRBD1 agrees at 7 bases. The CDR3 contains 15 residues. V shed 4 bases, J shed 2 bases, and the junction held 8 bases outside the gene matches. The germline gives CDR1 KGHSH, CDR2 LQKENI. The CDR3 sequence: CASSLIRDRAYEQYF. The CDR3, as DNA: TGTGCCAGCTCACTAATACGGGACAGAGCCTACGAGCAGTACTTC.

This clonotype was seen only a few times. The chain uses TRBV25-1 and TRBJ2-7; unclear D gene. CDR1 is MGHDK and CDR2 is SYGVNS in the germline V gene. The CDR3 has 13 amino acids. The ends were cut back, 6 bases at V and 1 base at J, with 10 bases in the middle. This CDR3 is CASRHKSSYEQYF. The CDR3, as DNA: TGTGCCAGCAGGCATAAGTCGTCCTACGAGCAGTACTTC.

This clonotype was found a few times. The V call is TRBV6-1, the J call TRBJ2-7, with 15 bases aligning to TRBD2. Unmatched junction bases numbered 6, after V lost 6 bases and J lost 3 bases. Per germline, CDR1 MNHNS and CDR2 SASEGT. The CDR3 covers 16 residues. This CDR3 is CASRGLAGGLNYEQYF. The DNA for the CDR3 is TGTGCCAGCAGGGGACTAGCGGGAGGATTGAACTACGAGCAGTACTTC.

The rearrangement links TRBV19 to TRBJ2-2; TRBD1 aligns across 7 bases. This CDR3 comprises 13 residues. V lost 7 bases, J lost 3 bases, and 2 bases stayed unmatched. The germline V gene has CDR1 LNHDA and CDR2 SQIVND (reference sequence). The CDR3 region is CASTGQYTGELFF. CDR3 DNA: TGTGCCAGTACGGGACAGTACACCGGGGAGCTGTTTTTT. Together with reference TRBV19 and TRBJ2-2, the CDR3 gives the full variable domain: DGGITQSPKYLFRKEGQNVTLSCEQNLNHDAMYWYRQDPGQGLRLIYYSQIVNDFQKGDIAEGYSVSREKKESFPLTVTSAQKNPTAFYLCASTGQYTGELFFGEGSRLTVL.

The chain uses TRBV27 and TRBJ2-3; D might be TRBD1 or TRBD2, each matching 6 bases. The CDR3 totals 16 residues. Germline V CDR1 and CDR2: MNHEY, SMNVEV (reference sequence). V lost 5 bases to trimming and J lost 2 bases, with 17 bases between them. The DNA of the CDR3 is TGTGCCAGCAGTCCCTGGGCAGGGGAGGTCACAGATACGCAGTATTTT. This sequence encodes CASSPWAGEVTDTQYF.

This clonotype was detected many times. J is TRBJ2-2 and V is TRBV4-2; no clear D gene. The germline V gene encodes CDR1 LGHNA and CDR2 YNFKEQ. The CDR3 spans 15 residues. V lost 0 bases and J lost 7, with 12 bases in between. As DNA, the CDR3 is TGTGCCAGCAGCCAAGAACCGGGCCCCATCGGGGAGCTGTTTTTT. Translation gives CASSQEPGPIGELFF.

This chain links TRBV6-2 or TRBV6-3 with TRBJ2-1, with D maybe TRBD1 (5 bases). CDR1 and CDR2 (germline): MNHEY, SVGEGT. Trimming stripped 4 bases from V and 7 bases from J, with 11 bases between. This CDR3 comprises 13 residues. The CDR3 sequence is CASSLGARNEQFF. The CDR3 DNA follows: TGTGCCAGCAGTTTAGGGGCGAGGAATGAGCAGTTCTTC.

The table lists this clonotype with a few counts. The chain has TRBV2 and TRBJ2-2; D is ambiguous. Trimming shortened V by 1 base and J by 2 bases, and 8 bases separated the two germline ends. The germline CDR1 and CDR2 sequences are SNHLY and FYNNEI. CDR3 size: 15 residues. The DNA of the CDR3 is TGTGCCAGCAGTGAAGTTTGGGAAAACACCGGGGAGCTGTTTTTT. Protein sequence: CASSEVWENTGELFF.

This clonotype was found many times. This chain connects TRBV15 to TRBJ2-1; 9 nucleotides match TRBD1. The junction had 10 bases not matched to a gene; V was cut back by 5 bases and J by 5 bases. The V gene's germline CDR1 is LNHNV and CDR2 YYDKDF (reference sequence). The CDR3 is made up of 16 amino acids. CDR3 residues: CATSSGQGRIDNEQFF. CDR3 bases: TGTGCCACCAGCTCTGGACAGGGGAGAATCGACAATGAGCAGTTCTTC. Looking up the rest from reference TRBV15 and TRBJ2-1 gives the full variable domain: DAMVIQNPRYQVTQFGKPVTLSCSQTLNHNVMYWYQQKSSQAPKLLFHYYDKDFNNEADTPDNFQSRRPNTSFCFLDIRSPGLGDTAMYLCATSSGQGRIDNEQFFGPGTRLTVL.

V is TRBV20-1 and J is TRBJ2-1; TRBD1 or TRBD2 may be the D gene (5 bases each). The V and J ends lost 0 bases and 2 bases respectively, with 23 bases between them. CDR1 is DFQATT, CDR2 SNEGSKA, per germline (reference sequence). The CDR3 has 19 residues. The CDR3 protein is CSARDRELGAWAAYNEQFF. DNA for the CDR3: TGCAGTGCTAGAGATCGTGAACTAGGGGCTTGGGCTGCCTACAATGAGCAGTTCTTC.

This clonotype was observed many times. This rearrangement joins TRBV7-2 to TRBJ2-3, with D possibly matching TRBD1 (6 bases). The V gene lost 4 bases and the J gene lost 0 bases, with 14 bases spanning the gap. The length of the CDR3 is 16 residues. The V gene's germline CDR1 is SGHTA and CDR2 FQGNSA. CDR3 region: CASSSQGSTSTDTQYF. Written as DNA, the CDR3 is TGTGCCAGCAGCTCCCAGGGGAGTACTAGCACAGATACGCAGTATTTT. Full variable domain (outside the CDR3, taken from reference TRBV7-2 and TRBJ2-3): GAGVSQSPSNKVTEKGKDVELRCDPISGHTALYWYRQSLGQGLEFLIYFQGNSAPDKSGLPSDRFSAERTGGSVSTLTIQRTQQEDSAVYLCASSSQGSTSTDTQYFGPGTRLTVL.

This clonotype showed up just a few times. The gene calls are TRBV20-1 and TRBJ2-7; 12 bases fit TRBD2. With 0 bases clipped from V and 5 bases from J, the junction kept 2 bases outside the gene matches. The CDR3 has 14 residues. Per the germline V gene, CDR1 is DFQATT and CDR2 is SNEGSKA (reference sequence). The DNA for the CDR3 is TGCAGTGCTAGAGACACTAGCGGGAGGCACGAGCAGTACTTC. This encodes CSARDTSGRHEQYF.

This clonotype was seen more than once but under ten times. V usage is TRBV10-3 and J usage is TRBJ2-1; 11 bases align to TRBD1. The trim removed 3 bases at V and 10 bases at J, leaving 8 bases unmatched. CDR1 and CDR2 (germline): ENHRY, SYGVKD. CDR3 length: 15 amino acids. CDR3 DNA sequence: TGTGCCATCAGTGAAAAGGACAGGGGGCTGAACGAGCAGTTCTTC. Translation gives CAISEKDRGLNEQFF.

This chain links TRBV20-1 with TRBJ2-7, with unresolved D. Germline V gene sequence: CDR1 DFQATT, CDR2 SNEGSKA (reference sequence). V lost 0 bases and J 3 bases, leaving 15 bases between the germline ends. The CDR3 covers 15 residues. CDR3: CSARDNRVALYEQYF. The CDR3 DNA follows: TGCAGTGCTAGAGATAATAGGGTAGCTCTCTACGAGCAGTACTTC.